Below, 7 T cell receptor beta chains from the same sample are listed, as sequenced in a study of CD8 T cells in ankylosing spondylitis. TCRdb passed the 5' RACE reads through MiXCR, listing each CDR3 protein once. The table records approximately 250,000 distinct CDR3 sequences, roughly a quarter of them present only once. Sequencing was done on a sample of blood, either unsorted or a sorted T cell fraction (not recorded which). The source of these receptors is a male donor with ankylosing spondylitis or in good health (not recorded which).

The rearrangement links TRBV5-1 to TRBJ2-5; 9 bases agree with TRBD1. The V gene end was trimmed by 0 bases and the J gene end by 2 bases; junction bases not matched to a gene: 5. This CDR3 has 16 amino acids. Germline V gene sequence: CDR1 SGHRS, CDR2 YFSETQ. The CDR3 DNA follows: TGCGCCAGCAGCTTGGGCACAGGGGGCCCTCAAGAGACCCAGTACTTC. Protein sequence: CASSLGTGGPQETQYF.

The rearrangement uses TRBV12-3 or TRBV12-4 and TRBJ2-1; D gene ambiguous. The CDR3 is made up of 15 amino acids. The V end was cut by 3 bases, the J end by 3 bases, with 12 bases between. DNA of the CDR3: TGTGCCAGCAGTTTCAATATGGGAAGCTACAATGAGCAGTTCTTC. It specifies CASSFNMGSYNEQFF.

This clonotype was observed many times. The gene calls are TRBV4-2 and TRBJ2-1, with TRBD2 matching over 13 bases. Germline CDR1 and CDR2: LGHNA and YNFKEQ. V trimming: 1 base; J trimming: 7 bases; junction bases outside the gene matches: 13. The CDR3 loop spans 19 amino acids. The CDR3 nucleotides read TGTGCCAGCAGCCAAGCTCTTGGGGCACTAGCGGGGGGGCCGAATGAGCAGTTCTTC. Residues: CASSQALGALAGGPNEQFF.

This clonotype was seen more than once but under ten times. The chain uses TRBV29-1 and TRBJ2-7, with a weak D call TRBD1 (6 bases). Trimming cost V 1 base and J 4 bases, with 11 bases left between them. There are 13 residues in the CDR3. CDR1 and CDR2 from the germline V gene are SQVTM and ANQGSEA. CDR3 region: CSVEGGLGYEQYF. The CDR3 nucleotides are TGCAGCGTTGAAGGGGGGCTCGGGTACGAGCAGTACTTC.

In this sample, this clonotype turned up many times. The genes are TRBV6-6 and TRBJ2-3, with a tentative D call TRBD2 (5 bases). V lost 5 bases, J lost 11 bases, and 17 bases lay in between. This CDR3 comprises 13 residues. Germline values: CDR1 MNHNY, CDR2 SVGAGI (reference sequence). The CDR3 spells CASSPQDWNGQYF. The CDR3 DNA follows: TGTGCCAGCAGTCCCCAGGACTGGAACGGGCAGTATTTT.

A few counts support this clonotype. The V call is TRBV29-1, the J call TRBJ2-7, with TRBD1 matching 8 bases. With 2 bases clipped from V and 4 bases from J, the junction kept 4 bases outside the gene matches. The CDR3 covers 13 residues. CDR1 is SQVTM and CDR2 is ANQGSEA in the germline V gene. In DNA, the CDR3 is TGCAGCGTTGAAATCCAGGGGGCGTACGAGCAGTACTTC. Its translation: CSVEIQGAYEQYF.

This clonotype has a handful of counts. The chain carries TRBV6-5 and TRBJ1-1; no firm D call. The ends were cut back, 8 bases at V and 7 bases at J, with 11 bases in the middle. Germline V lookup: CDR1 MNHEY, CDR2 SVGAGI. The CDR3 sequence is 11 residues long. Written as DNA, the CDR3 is TGTGCCAGCTCCAGGAAGGGTGAAGCTTTCTTT. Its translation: CASSRKGEAFF.